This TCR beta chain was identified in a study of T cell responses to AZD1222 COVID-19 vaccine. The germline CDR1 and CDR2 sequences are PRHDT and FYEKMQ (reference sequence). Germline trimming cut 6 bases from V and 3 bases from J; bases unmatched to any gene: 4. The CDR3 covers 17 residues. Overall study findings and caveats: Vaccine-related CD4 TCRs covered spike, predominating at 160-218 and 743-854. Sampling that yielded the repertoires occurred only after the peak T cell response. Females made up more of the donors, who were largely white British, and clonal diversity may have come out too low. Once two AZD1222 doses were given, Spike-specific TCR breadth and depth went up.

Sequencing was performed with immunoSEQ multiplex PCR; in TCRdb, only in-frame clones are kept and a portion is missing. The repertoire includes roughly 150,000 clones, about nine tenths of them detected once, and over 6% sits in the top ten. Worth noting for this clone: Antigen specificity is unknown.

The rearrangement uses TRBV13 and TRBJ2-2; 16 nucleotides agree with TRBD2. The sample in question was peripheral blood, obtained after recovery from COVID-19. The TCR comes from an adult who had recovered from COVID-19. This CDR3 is CASSLGTSGGDTGELFF. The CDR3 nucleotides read TGTGCCAGCAGTCTCGGGACTAGCGGGGGGGACACCGGGGAGCTGTTTTTT.